A selection of T cell receptor beta chains follows, all from one sample in a study of Graves' ophthalmopathy and Graves' hyperthyroidism. MiXCR was run by TCRdb on the multiplex PCR reads, yielding one entry per CDR3 protein. The sample lists about 400,000 distinct CDR3 sequences; around 16% were seen once. The specimen sequenced was peripheral blood. These receptors came from a woman under 30 with Graves' ophthalmopathy. CDR3s include the opening cysteine and the closing phenylalanine or tryptophan. A D gene is named only where the DNA matches it firmly. Size values are once, few and many counts, or a class for expanded clones, and some rows have none.

>many|TRBV27|TRBJ2-5|-
CASLRRAGSGQETQYF
TGTGCCAGCCTGCGACGGGCAGGATCCGGGCAAGAGACCCAGTACTTC
>many|TRBV6-2/TRBV6-3|TRBJ2-2|TRBD1
CASRRQGPPGELFF
TGTGCCAGCAGAAGACAGGGGCCCCCCGGGGAGCTGTTTTTT
>many|TRBV30|TRBJ2-3|TRBD2
CAWKRSGSVDTQYF
TGTGCCTGGAAGCGGAGCGGGAGTGTGGATACGCAGTATTTT
>many|TRBV7-2|TRBJ1-2|-
CASSSMGVAYGYTF
TGTGCCAGCAGTTCCATGGGGGTAGCCTATGGCTACACCTTC
>many|TRBV28|TRBJ2-7|TRBD2
CASSYGAGGPYEQYF
TGTGCCAGCAGTTATGGGGCGGGAGGGCCTTACGAGCAGTACTTC
>few|TRBV3-1|TRBJ2-4|-
CASSLQRADLAKNIQYF
TGTGCCAGCAGCCTTCAGCGGGCAGACCTAGCCAAAAACATTCAGTACTTC
>many|TRBV12-3/TRBV12-4|TRBJ1-5|-
CASSLGSGSNQPQHF
TGTGCCAGCAGTTTAGGTTCAGGGAGCAATCAGCCCCAGCATTTT
>many|TRBV20-1|TRBJ2-7|-
CSARDLVSAEQYF
TGCAGTGCTAGAGATCTTGTTAGCGCCGAGCAGTACTTC
>many|TRBV7-2|TRBJ1-5|-
CASSFDGSNQPQHF
TGTGCCAGCAGCTTTGACGGTAGCAATCAGCCCCAGCATTTT
>many|TRBV13|TRBJ1-1|-
CASSSYPRGPTEAFF
TGTGCCAGCAGCTCGTACCCCAGGGGTCCGACTGAAGCTTTCTTT
>-|TRBV24-1|TRBJ2-5|-
CATSRAGPETQYF
TGTGCCACCAGTAGGGCGGGACCAGAGACCCAGTACTTC
>many|TRBV19|TRBJ1-1|-
CASSTRTDLNTEAFF
TGTGCCAGTAGTACCAGGACTGATTTGAACACTGAAGCTTTCTTT
>-|TRBV12-3/TRBV12-4|TRBJ2-2|TRBD2
CASSFGSGSFLGSTGELFF
TGTGCCAGCAGTTTTGGTAGCGGGAGTTTTTTGGGGAGTACCGGGGAGCTGTTTTTT
>many|TRBV28|TRBJ2-5|-
CASSFAGKGTQYF
TGTGCCAGCAGTTTCGCCGGAAAGGGGACCCAGTACTTC
>many|TRBV4-3|TRBJ2-2|-
CASSQVRETGELFF
TGCGCCAGCAGCCAAGTCAGGGAGACCGGGGAGCTGTTTTTT
>many|TRBV19|TRBJ1-5|-
CASTPGSLWQPQHF
TGTGCCAGTACCCCCGGGAGCTTGTGGCAGCCCCAGCATTTT
>many|TRBV20-1|TRBJ1-6|-
CSAMDPQLINSPLHF
TGCAGTGCTATGGACCCCCAGCTAATTAATTCACCCCTCCACTTT
>many|TRBV7-3|TRBJ1-1|-
CASSLTPGSDTEAFF
TGTGCCAGCAGCTTAACACCGGGATCGGACACTGAAGCTTTCTTT
>-|TRBV20-1|TRBJ1-6|-
CSARLTGSPLHF
TGCAGTGCTAGATTAACAGGGTCCCCCCTCCACTTT
>many|TRBV10-2|TRBJ1-6|-
CASTGVHSYNSPLHF
TGCGCCAGCACGGGGGTCCACTCCTATAATTCACCCCTCCACTTT
>many|TRBV6-5|TRBJ1-1|-
CASSYYGGRNTEAFF
TGTGCCAGCAGTTACTATGGCGGAAGGAACACTGAAGCTTTCTTT
>many|TRBV6-2/TRBV6-3|TRBJ2-7|TRBD1
CASSWTGFYEQYF
TGTGCCAGCAGTTGGACAGGATTCTACGAGCAGTACTTC
>few|TRBV7-3|TRBJ1-2|-
CASSAGGLNGYTF
TGTGCCAGCAGCGCCGGGGGCTTGAATGGCTACACCTTC
>-|TRBV6-2/TRBV6-3|TRBJ2-1|-
CASSYVGTTQFF
TGTGCCAGCAGTTACGTGGGAACCACCCAGTTCTTC
>many|TRBV19|TRBJ1-2|-
CASSILGGYTF
TGTGCCAGTAGTATCCTGGGAGGCTACACCTTC
>many|TRBV11-2|TRBJ2-2|-
CASSLEVMGTGELFF
TGTGCCAGCAGCTTAGAAGTGATGGGGACCGGGGAGCTGTTTTTT
>many|TRBV7-2|TRBJ2-7|-
CASSLGPYPGGQDNEQYF
TGTGCCAGCAGCTTAGGGCCCTACCCGGGGGGCCAGGATAACGAGCAGTACTTC